Listed here is a single TCR beta chain. The sample originates from a study of blood T cell repertoires in COVID-19. Germline CDR1 and CDR2: SEHNR and FQNEAQ (reference sequence). The CDR3 totals 17 residues. The V and J ends lost 5 bases and 2 bases, in that order; junction bases with no gene match: 5. TCRdb's table, derived via immunoSEQ multiplex PCR, lists solely in-frame clones and lacks some. The sample contains a few hundred thousand clones, more than 80% of which appear only once. Sequencing was done on a sample of peripheral blood. The gene calls are TRBV7-9 and TRBJ2-3; TRBD2 agrees at 15 bases. The clonotype was recovered from an elderly woman with acute or convalescent COVID-19. In nucleotides, the CDR3 is TGTGCCAGCAGCCCGGGGACTAGCGGGGGGCACACAGATACGCAGTATTTT. Translation: CASSPGTSGGHTDTQYF.